The 32 T cell receptor beta chains in this list originate from one sample, sequenced in a study of cytomegalovirus exposure and HLA in healthy donors. The PCR contained 60 Vbeta and 13 Jbeta primers. Sequenced by immunoSEQ multiplex PCR; TCRdb stores in-frame clones only, minus some. Found here are 100,000 to 150,000 clones, approximately 81% of them singletons; the top ten hold 0.55% to 0.85%. Sequenced input: PBMCs. The receptors derive from a man aged 18 to 30 in good health and CMV-seronegative.

The rearrangement links TRBV6-5 to TRBJ1-6; D gene ambiguous. The V end was cut by 0 bases, the J end by 9 bases, with 15 bases between. Germline CDR1 and CDR2: MNHEY and SVGAGI. There are 16 residues in the CDR3. The CDR3 protein is CASSYSSTGSRSPLHF. CDR3 DNA: TGTGCCAGCAGTTACTCGAGTACGGGAAGTCGTTCACCCCTCCACTTT.

The chain recombines TRBV30 with TRBJ1-2; maybe TRBD1 (5 bases). There are 14 residues in the CDR3. Trimming took 3 bases from V and 7 from J, leaving 18 bases between them. From germline, CDR1 is GTSNPN and CDR2 SVGIG (reference sequence). The CDR3 nucleotides are TGTGCCTGGAGAGGTTCAGGGAAGGTAATTGGCTACACCTTC. It yields the protein CAWRGSGKVIGYTF. The variable domain in full, with the rest retrieved from reference TRBV30 and TRBJ1-2, is SQTIHQWPATLVQPVGSPLSLECTVEGTSNPNLYWYRQAAGRGLQLLFYSVGIGQISSEVPQNLSASRPQDRQFILSSKKLLLSDSGFYLCAWRGSGKVIGYTFGSGTRLTVV.

This rearrangement joins TRBV11-3 to TRBJ1-6; maybe TRBD1 (5 bases). CDR1 and CDR2 from the germline V gene are SGHNT and YENEEA. The CDR3 spans 13 residues. V was clipped by 4 bases and J by 7 bases, with 8 bases between them. The CDR3 is CASSSGNNSPLHF. In DNA, the CDR3 is TGTGCCAGCAGCTCAGGGAACAATTCACCCCTCCACTTT.

CDR3 in DNA: TGTGCCAGCAGCTCTGACGGCAGGGTTCAGCCCCAGCATTTT. Its protein product is CASSSDGRVQPQHF. This rearrangement joins TRBV7-8 to TRBJ1-5; tentative D call: TRBD1 (5 bases). V was cut by 4 bases and J by 6 bases, with 13 bases left in between. Germline V gene sequence: CDR1 SGHVS, CDR2 FQNEAQ. The CDR3 contains 14 residues.

The chain has TRBV28 and TRBJ2-7; possibly TRBD1 for D (6 bases). This CDR3 has 14 residues. V lost 6 bases, J lost 3 bases, and 15 bases lay in between. CDR1 is MDHEN and CDR2 is SYDVKM in the germline V gene. CDR3 region: CASSPTGTNYEQYF. The CDR3 DNA reads TGTGCCAGCAGCCCAACCGGGACAAACTACGAGCAGTACTTC.

The chain recombines TRBV6-6 with TRBJ1-2; D is possibly TRBD1 (5 bases). The CDR3 is made up of 14 amino acids. Trimming left V 0 bases short and J 3 bases short, with 8 bases between. Germline V gene lookup returns CDR1 MNHNY and CDR2 SVGAGI (reference sequence). The CDR3: CASSYSGGDYGYTF. The CDR3 DNA follows: TGTGCCAGCAGTTACTCGGGGGGAGACTATGGCTACACCTTC.

The chain employs TRBV30 and TRBJ2-2; 7 positions agree with TRBD1. The germline CDR1 and CDR2 sequences are GTSNPN and SVGIG (reference sequence). V trimming: 4 bases; J trimming: 5 bases; junction bases outside the gene matches: 10. CDR3 length equals 15 residues. CDR3: CAWKLTGWETGELFF. The CDR3 DNA sequence: TGTGCCTGGAAACTGACAGGGTGGGAAACCGGGGAGCTGTTTTTT.

The J gene is TRBJ2-7, the V gene TRBV28; maybe TRBD1 (5 bases). Germline V gene data show CDR1 as MDHEN and CDR2 as SYDVKM. CDR3 length equals 15 residues. V was shortened by 2 bases and J by 4 bases, with 15 bases between the two germline ends. The CDR3 nucleotides read TGTGCCAGCAGTTTAGGGGCAATCAAGGAGTACGAGCAGTACTTC. Translating it yields CASSLGAIKEYEQYF.

This chain links TRBV5-1 with TRBJ1-1; no firm D call. Germline V lookup: CDR1 SGHRS, CDR2 YFSETQ. Trimming shortened V by 1 base and J by 6 bases, and 10 bases separated the two germline ends. This CDR3 comprises 13 residues. The CDR3 here is CASSLSWESEAFF. CDR3 in DNA: TGCGCCAGCAGCTTGTCCTGGGAGTCTGAAGCTTTCTTT.

This clone showed up just once. V and J are TRBV6-6 and TRBJ2-7, with TRBD2 identical over 8 bases. The CDR3 is 16 residues long. Germline V CDR1 and CDR2: MNHNY, SVGAGI (reference sequence). The J segment lost 1 base and the V segment lost 2 bases, leaving 7 bases of the junction unmatched. The CDR3 reads CASSYPIAGRSYEQYF. The DNA of the CDR3 is TGTGCCAGCAGTTACCCGATAGCGGGGAGGTCCTACGAGCAGTACTTC.

This clone has a handful of counts. The chain combines TRBV19 with TRBJ1-1, with a weak D call TRBD1 (6 bases). Trimming removed 5 bases from V and 1 base from J, with 11 bases in between. Germline loops: CDR1 LNHDA, CDR2 SQIVND (reference sequence). The CDR3 has 14 amino acids. In DNA, the CDR3 is TGTGCCAGTAGTCGGGGGGCTGAGAACACTGAAGCTTTCTTT. Its protein product is CASSRGAENTEAFF.

The CDR3: CSVYLGEGGTEAFF. The CDR3 region has the DNA TGCAGCGTTTATTTAGGGGAAGGGGGCACTGAAGCTTTCTTT. The chain uses TRBV29-1 and TRBJ1-1, with D perhaps matching TRBD1 (6 bases). Germline V gene lookup returns CDR1 SQVTM and CDR2 ANQGSEA. This CDR3 comprises 14 residues. V lost 5 bases, J lost 4 bases, and 17 bases lay in between.

V usage is TRBV18 and J usage is TRBJ2-7; TRBD1 matches 7 bases. V trimming: 3 bases; J trimming: 1 base; junction bases outside the gene matches: 6. Germline V gives CDR1 KGHSH, CDR2 LQKENI. The CDR3 covers 15 residues. The CDR3 loop is CASSPARGPSYEQYF. The CDR3 DNA reads as TGTGCCAGCTCACCCGCTAGGGGGCCGTCCTACGAGCAGTACTTC.

The genes are TRBV7-8 and TRBJ1-2; D gene ambiguous. The CDR3 is 15 amino acids. The V end was cut by 5 bases, the J end by 2 bases, with 15 bases between. Looked up from germline, CDR1 is SGHVS and CDR2 is FQNEAQ. The CDR3 loop is CASSPEGFANYGYTF. The CDR3 DNA reads TGTGCCAGCAGCCCGGAGGGATTTGCCAACTATGGCTACACCTTC.

This clone was counted only a few times. The V call is TRBV10-3, the J call TRBJ1-5; tentative D call: TRBD1 (6 bases). Germline CDR1 reads ENHRY; CDR2 reads SYGVKD. CDR3 length: 14 amino acids. Trimming took off 11 bases at V and 7 bases at J, with 21 bases between the two ends. The CDR3 here is CASRNHREGQPQHF. In DNA, the CDR3 is TGTGCCTCGCGAAACCACAGGGAGGGCCAGCCCCAGCATTTT.

This chain joins TRBV5-4 and TRBJ1-2; 12 nucleotides align to TRBD1. Germline CDR1 and CDR2: SGHNT and YYREEE (reference sequence). The CDR3 sequence is 14 residues long. Trimming cost V 3 bases and J 11 bases; bases outside gene matches: 8. The DNA for the CDR3 is TGTGCCAGCAGCTCAACGGGACAGGGGGCTTGGTACACCTTC. Its translation: CASSSTGQGAWYTF. Using reference TRBV5-4 and TRBJ1-2 for the parts outside the CDR3, the full variable domain is ETGVTQSPTHLIKTRGQQVTLRCSSQSGHNTVSWYQQALGQGPQFIFQYYREEENGRGNFPPRFSGLQFPNYSSELNVNALELDDSALYLCASSSTGQGAWYTFGSGTRLTVV.

This clone was picked up a small number of times. This sequence joins TRBV18 and TRBJ1-5; D gene uncertain. CDR1 and CDR2 (germline): KGHSH, LQKENI. This CDR3 has 15 residues. Trimming removed 2 bases at V and 2 bases at J, with 10 bases between. In DNA, the CDR3 is TGTGCCAGCTCACCAAGTAGTAATCGCAATCAGCCCCAGCATTTT. This gives the protein CASSPSSNRNQPQHF.

The chain uses TRBV19 and TRBJ1-5; the match to TRBD1 covers 10 bases. Germline V lookup: CDR1 LNHDA, CDR2 SQIVND (reference sequence). CDR3 length equals 14 residues. Trimming took 6 bases from V and 7 from J; bases not matched to a gene: 6. In DNA, the CDR3 is TGTGCCAGTAGAGGGACAGGGGCAAGGCAGCCCCAGCATTTT. The encoded protein is CASRGTGARQPQHF.

This clone came up a few times. This chain connects TRBV6-5 to TRBJ2-7, with 11 bases identical to TRBD1. V was clipped by 5 bases and J by 5 bases; unmatched bases: 5. CDR1 is MNHEY, CDR2 SVGAGI, per germline. The CDR3 contains 14 residues. CDR3 in amino acids: CASSPRTGGNEQYF. CDR3 nucleotide sequence: TGTGCCAGCAGTCCAAGGACAGGGGGCAACGAGCAGTACTTC.

The chain is built from TRBV4-2 and TRBJ2-7; TRBD1 matches at 7 bases. This CDR3 is 16 amino acids long. Germline V gives CDR1 LGHNA, CDR2 YNFKEQ. J gave up 0 bases and V 2 bases, and 7 bases lay outside the gene matches. As DNA, the CDR3 is TGTGCCAGCAGCCAATGGACCCAGGGGGTCTCCTACGAGCAGTACTTC. It translates to CASSQWTQGVSYEQYF.

The rearrangement joins TRBV7-2 to TRBJ1-2; TRBD1 matches at 7 bases. The CDR3 consists of 15 residues. V dropped 5 bases and J dropped 4; count of bases not matched to a gene: 10. Germline V gene sequence: CDR1 SGHTA, CDR2 FQGNSA. Here the CDR3 DNA reads TGTGCCAGCAGCGAGGGACAGCAACCCTTCTATGGCTACACCTTC. Translated: CASSEGQQPFYGYTF.

This sequence joins TRBV14 and TRBJ2-7; tentative D call: TRBD2 (5 bases). Between the trimmed V and J ends, which lost 4 bases and 3 bases, there was a span of 13 bases. Per the germline V gene, CDR1 is SGHDN and CDR2 is FVKESK. The CDR3 contains 14 residues. The CDR3 DNA sequence: TGTGCCAGCAGCCCGTCAGACGGGAACTACGAGCAGTACTTC. This sequence encodes CASSPSDGNYEQYF.

CDR3 region: CASSFGTHLFF. The DNA of the CDR3 is TGTGCCAGCAGCTTTGGGACACATCTTTTCTTT. The chain employs TRBV7-8 and TRBJ1-1; perhaps TRBD1 as D (6 bases). The CDR3 sequence is 11 residues long. Germline CDR1 reads SGHVS; CDR2 reads FQNEAQ. The germline V and J ends were trimmed by 3 bases and 13 bases, with 12 bases remaining between them.

The V gene is TRBV6-5, the J gene TRBJ1-6; 9 bases are a match to TRBD1. The CDR3 spans 15 residues. Germline lookup yields CDR1 MNHEY and CDR2 SVGAGI. The J segment lost 10 bases and the V segment lost 0 bases, leaving 4 bases of the junction unmatched. The CDR3 DNA is TGTGCCAGCAGTTACTCGAGGGACAGGGACTCACCCCTCCACTTT. This encodes CASSYSRDRDSPLHF.

V and J are TRBV27 and TRBJ1-5; TRBD1 matches at 8 bases. Looked up from germline, CDR1 is MNHEY and CDR2 is SMNVEV (reference sequence). This CDR3 region has 14 residues. V was pared by 5 bases and J by 4 bases, with 4 bases of the junction left unmatched. The CDR3, as DNA: TGTGCCAGCAGTCCCGGGACAGGTAATCAGCCCCAGCATTTT. Amino acids: CASSPGTGNQPQHF.

The J gene is TRBJ1-3, the V gene TRBV6-5; D gene unclear. CDR1 and CDR2 from the germline V gene are MNHEY and SVGAGI. The V and J ends lost 7 bases and 7 bases respectively, with 8 bases between them. The CDR3 runs 11 residues. The CDR3 DNA follows: TGTGCCAGCAAGATGGGCAACACCATATATTTT. Translating gives CASKMGNTIYF.

The rearrangement joins TRBV7-9 to TRBJ2-7; perhaps TRBD1 as D (6 bases). From germline, CDR1 is SEHNR and CDR2 FQNEAQ (reference sequence). V lost 1 base, J lost 7 bases, and 17 bases lay in between. The CDR3 extends over 15 amino acids. CDR3 nucleotide sequence: TGTGCCAGCAGCTTAGTGCAGGGGCAGCGAGCGGAGCAGTACTTC. As protein: CASSLVQGQRAEQYF.

The rearrangement links TRBV5-1 to TRBJ2-2, with 9 bases matching TRBD1. CDR1 is SGHRS and CDR2 is YFSETQ in the germline V gene. V shed 3 bases and J 2 bases; nucleotides not matched to a gene: 8. The CDR3 covers 17 residues. DNA of the CDR3: TGCGCCAGCAGCTCCCCCACACAGGGGGCAAACACCGGGGAGCTGTTTTTT. Its protein is CASSSPTQGANTGELFF.

V usage is TRBV28 and J usage is TRBJ2-1, with a tentative D call TRBD1 (5 bases). CDR3 length equals 15 residues. Trimming took 4 bases from V and 5 from J, leaving 15 bases between them. Germline V gene data show CDR1 as MDHEN and CDR2 as SYDVKM. The DNA for the CDR3 is TGTGCCAGCAGTTCGCAGGGTAGCCACAACAATGAGCAGTTCTTC. It translates to CASSSQGSHNNEQFF.

The table lists this clone with a few counts. The chain links TRBV7-2 to TRBJ1-2; D unresolved. The CDR3 consists of 12 residues. The germline CDR1 and CDR2 sequences are SGHTA and FQGNSA. Trimming left V 5 bases short and J 7 bases short, with 11 bases between. Here the CDR3 reads CASSDPPGGYTF. CDR3 coding DNA: TGTGCCAGCAGCGACCCCCCGGGTGGCTACACCTTC.

This clone was seen once. The rearrangement joins TRBV27 to TRBJ2-7, with TRBD1 identical over 10 bases. There are 17 residues in the CDR3. Germline V gene lookup returns CDR1 MNHEY and CDR2 SMNVEV (reference sequence). J was trimmed by 3 bases and V by 4 bases; bases with no gene match: 12. The CDR3 here is CASSSPVPGQGYYEQYF. CDR3 nucleotides: TGTGCCAGCAGTTCTCCAGTACCGGGACAGGGGTACTACGAGCAGTACTTC.

This clone appeared a single time. The V call is TRBV19, the J call TRBJ2-7; tentative D call: TRBD1 (6 bases). This CDR3 has 14 amino acids. From germline, CDR1 is LNHDA and CDR2 SQIVND (reference sequence). The V end lost 3 bases, the J end lost 3 bases, and 12 bases lay between the germline ends. DNA of the CDR3: TGTGCCAGTAGTATTGTACAGGGAAACTACGAGCAGTACTTC. It specifies CASSIVQGNYEQYF.